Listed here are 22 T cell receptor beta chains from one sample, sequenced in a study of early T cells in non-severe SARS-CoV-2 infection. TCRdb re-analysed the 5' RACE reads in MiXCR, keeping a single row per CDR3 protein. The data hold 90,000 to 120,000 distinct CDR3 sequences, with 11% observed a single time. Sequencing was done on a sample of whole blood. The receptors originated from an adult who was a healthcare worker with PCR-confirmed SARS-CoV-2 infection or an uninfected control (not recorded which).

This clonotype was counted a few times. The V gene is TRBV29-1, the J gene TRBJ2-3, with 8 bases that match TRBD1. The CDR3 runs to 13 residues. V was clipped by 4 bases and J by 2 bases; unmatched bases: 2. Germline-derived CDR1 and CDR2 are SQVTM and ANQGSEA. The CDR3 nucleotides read TGCAGCGTTGGGACAGGGCACACAGATACGCAGTATTTT. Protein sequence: CSVGTGHTDTQYF.

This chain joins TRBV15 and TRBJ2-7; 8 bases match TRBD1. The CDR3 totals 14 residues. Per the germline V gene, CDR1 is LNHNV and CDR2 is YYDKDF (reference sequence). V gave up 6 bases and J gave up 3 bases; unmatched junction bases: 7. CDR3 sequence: CATRDSGTGYEQYF. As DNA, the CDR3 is TGTGCCACCAGGGACTCCGGGACAGGCTACGAGCAGTACTTC. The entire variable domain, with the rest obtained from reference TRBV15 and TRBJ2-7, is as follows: DAMVIQNPRYQVTQFGKPVTLSCSQTLNHNVMYWYQQKSSQAPKLLFHYYDKDFNNEADTPDNFQSRRPNTSFCFLDIRSPGLGDTAMYLCATRDSGTGYEQYFGPGTRLTVT.

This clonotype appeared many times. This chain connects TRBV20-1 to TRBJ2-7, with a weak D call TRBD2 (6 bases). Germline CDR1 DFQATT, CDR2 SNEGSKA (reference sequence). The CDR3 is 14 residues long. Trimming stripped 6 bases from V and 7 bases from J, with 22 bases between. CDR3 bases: TGCAGTGCCCCGTTGGGTGAGGGAGGCTGGGAGCAGTACTTC. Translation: CSAPLGEGGWEQYF.

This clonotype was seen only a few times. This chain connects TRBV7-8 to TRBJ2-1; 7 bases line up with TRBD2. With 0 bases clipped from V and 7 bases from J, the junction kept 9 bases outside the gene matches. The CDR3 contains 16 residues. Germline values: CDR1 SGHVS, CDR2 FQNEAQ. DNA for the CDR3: TGTGCCAGCAGCTTAGCGAATCGGGAGGTGCCTAATGAGCAGTTCTTC. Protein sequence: CASSLANREVPNEQFF. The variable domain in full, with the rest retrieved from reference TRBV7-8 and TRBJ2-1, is GAGVSQSPRYKVAKRGQDVALRCDPISGHVSLFWYQQALGQGPEFLTYFQNEAQLDKSGLPSDRFFAERPEGSVSTLKIQRTQQEDSAVYLCASSLANREVPNEQFFGPGTRLTVL.

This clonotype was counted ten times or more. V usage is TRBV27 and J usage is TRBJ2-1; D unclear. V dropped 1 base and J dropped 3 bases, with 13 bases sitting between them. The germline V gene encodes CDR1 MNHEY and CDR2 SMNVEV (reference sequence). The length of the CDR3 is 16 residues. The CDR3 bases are TGTGCCAGCAGTTTATTAATCCGGGTGGGCTACAATGAGCAGTTCTTC. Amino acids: CASSLLIRVGYNEQFF.

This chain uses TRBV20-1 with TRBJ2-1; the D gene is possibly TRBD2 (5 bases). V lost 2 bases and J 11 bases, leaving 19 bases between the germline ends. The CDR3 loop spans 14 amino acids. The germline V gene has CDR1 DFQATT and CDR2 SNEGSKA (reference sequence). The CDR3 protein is CSARSGIPPNQQFF. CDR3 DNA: TGCAGTGCTAGATCCGGGATTCCCCCAAACCAGCAGTTCTTC.

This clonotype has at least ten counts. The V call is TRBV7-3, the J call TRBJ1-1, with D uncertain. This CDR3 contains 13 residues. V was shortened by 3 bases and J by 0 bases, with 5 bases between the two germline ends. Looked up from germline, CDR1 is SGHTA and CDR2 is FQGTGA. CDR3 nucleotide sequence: TGTGCCAGCAGCTTTCAAGTGAACACTGAAGCTTTCTTT. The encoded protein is CASSFQVNTEAFF. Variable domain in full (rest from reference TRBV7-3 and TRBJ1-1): GAGVSQTPSNKVTEKGKYVELRCDPISGHTALYWYRQSLGQGPEFLIYFQGTGAADDSGLPNDRFFAVRPEGSVSTLKIQRTERGDSAVYLCASSFQVNTEAFFGQGTRLTVV.

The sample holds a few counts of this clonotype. CDR3 amino acids: CASSPGTGRYNEQFF. Here the CDR3 DNA reads TGTGCCAGCAGTCCCGGGACAGGGAGGTACAATGAGCAGTTCTTC. The genes are TRBV28 and TRBJ2-1; 9 bases line up with TRBD1. The J segment lost 4 bases and the V segment lost 5 bases, leaving 6 bases of the junction unmatched. The CDR3 sequence is 15 residues long. Germline CDR1 reads MDHEN; CDR2 reads SYDVKM.

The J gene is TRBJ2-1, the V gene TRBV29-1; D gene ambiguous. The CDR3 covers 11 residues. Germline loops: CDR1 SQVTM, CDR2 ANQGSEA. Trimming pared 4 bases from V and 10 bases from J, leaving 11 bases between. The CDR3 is CSVGEMMEQFF. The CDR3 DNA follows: TGCAGCGTTGGTGAGATGATGGAGCAGTTCTTC.

The CDR3 here is CASSSYRITGELFF. The CDR3 DNA follows: TGTGCCAGCAGCTCTTACAGGATCACCGGGGAGCTGTTTTTT. The chain carries TRBV7-9 and TRBJ2-2; weak D call: TRBD1 (5 bases). Germline V gives CDR1 SEHNR, CDR2 FQNEAQ (reference sequence). The CDR3 has 14 residues. Trimming cost V 4 bases and J 4 bases, with 10 bases left between them.

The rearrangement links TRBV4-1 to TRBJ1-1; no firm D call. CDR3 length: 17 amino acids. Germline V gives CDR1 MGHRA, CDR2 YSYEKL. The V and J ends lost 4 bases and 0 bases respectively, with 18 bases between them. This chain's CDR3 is CASSRGALGALNTEAFF. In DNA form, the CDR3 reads TGCGCCAGCAGCCGAGGAGCCCTCGGTGCTTTGAACACTGAAGCTTTCTTT.

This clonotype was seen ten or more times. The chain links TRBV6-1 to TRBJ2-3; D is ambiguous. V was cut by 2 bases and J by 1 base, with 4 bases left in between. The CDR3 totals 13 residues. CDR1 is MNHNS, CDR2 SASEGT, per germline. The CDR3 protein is CASSEKRTDTQYF. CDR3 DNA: TGTGCCAGCAGTGAAAAGCGCACAGATACGCAGTATTTT.

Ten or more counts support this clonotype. As DNA, the CDR3 is TGTGCCAGCTCACCACCGGCCGGGCAAATATACAATGAGCAGTTCTTC. Protein: CASSPPAGQIYNEQFF. The gene calls are TRBV18 and TRBJ2-1; the D is unclear. Germline CDR1 KGHSH, CDR2 LQKENI. Trimming pared 0 bases from V and 4 bases from J, leaving 13 bases between. The CDR3 is made up of 16 amino acids. Filled out from reference TRBV18 and TRBJ2-1, the complete variable domain reads NAGVMQNPRHLVRRRGQEARLRCSPMKGHSHVYWYRQLPEEGLKFMVYLQKENIIDESGMPKERFSAEFPKEGPSILRIQQVVRGDSAAYFCASSPPAGQIYNEQFFGPGTRLTVL.

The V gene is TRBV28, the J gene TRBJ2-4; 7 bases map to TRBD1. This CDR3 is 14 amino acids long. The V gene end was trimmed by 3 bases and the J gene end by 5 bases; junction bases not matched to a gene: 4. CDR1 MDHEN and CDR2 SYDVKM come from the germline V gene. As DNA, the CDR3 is TGTGCCAGCAGTTTCCGGGACAGTGAAAACATTCAGTACTTC. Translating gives CASSFRDSENIQYF.

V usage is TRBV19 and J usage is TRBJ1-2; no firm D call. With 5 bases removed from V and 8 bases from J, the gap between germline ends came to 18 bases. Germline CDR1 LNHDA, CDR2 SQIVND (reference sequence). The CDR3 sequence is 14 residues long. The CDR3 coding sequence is TGTGCCAGTAGTGGCTGGAGAGGGTCTAAAGGCTACACCTTC. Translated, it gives CASSGWRGSKGYTF.

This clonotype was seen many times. The CDR3 DNA is TGTGCCTGGAGTGTAGGGGACGGCGCTAACGAGCAGTACTTC. Protein sequence: CAWSVGDGANEQYF. The chain carries TRBV30 and TRBJ2-7; TRBD1 or TRBD2 may be the D gene (5 bases each). The V gene's germline CDR1 is GTSNPN and CDR2 SVGIG (reference sequence). Trimming stripped 0 bases from V and 5 bases from J, with 14 bases between. This CDR3 has 14 amino acids.

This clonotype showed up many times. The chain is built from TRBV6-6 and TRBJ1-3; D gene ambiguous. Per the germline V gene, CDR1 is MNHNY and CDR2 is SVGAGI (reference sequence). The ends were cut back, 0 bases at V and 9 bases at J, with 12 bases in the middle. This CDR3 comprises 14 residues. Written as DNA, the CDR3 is TGTGCCAGCAGTTACTCCACGGGTCGGGCCACCATATATTTT. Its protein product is CASSYSTGRATIYF.

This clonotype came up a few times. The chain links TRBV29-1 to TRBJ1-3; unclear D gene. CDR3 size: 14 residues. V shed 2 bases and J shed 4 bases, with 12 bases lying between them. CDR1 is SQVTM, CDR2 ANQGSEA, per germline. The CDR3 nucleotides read TGCAGCGTTGAAATTCTCAAGAGGGGAAACACCATATATTTT. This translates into CSVEILKRGNTIYF.

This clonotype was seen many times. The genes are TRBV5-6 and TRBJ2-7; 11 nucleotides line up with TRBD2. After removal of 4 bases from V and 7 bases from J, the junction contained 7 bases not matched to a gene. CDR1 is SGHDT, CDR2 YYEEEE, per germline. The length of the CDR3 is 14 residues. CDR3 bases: TGTGCCAGCAGCCAACTAGCGGGAGTCAAGGAGCAGTACTTC. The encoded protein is CASSQLAGVKEQYF. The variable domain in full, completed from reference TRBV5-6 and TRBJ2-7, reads DAGVTQSPTHLIKTRGQQVTLRCSPKSGHDTVSWYQQALGQGPQFIFQYYEEEERQRGNFPDRFSGHQFPNYSSELNVNALLLGDSALYLCASSQLAGVKEQYFGPGTRLTVT.

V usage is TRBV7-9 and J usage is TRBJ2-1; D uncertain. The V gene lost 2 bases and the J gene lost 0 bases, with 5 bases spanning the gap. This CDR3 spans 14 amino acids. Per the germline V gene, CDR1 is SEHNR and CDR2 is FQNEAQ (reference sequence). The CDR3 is CASSLLYSYNEQFF. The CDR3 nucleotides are TGTGCCAGCAGCTTACTGTACTCCTACAATGAGCAGTTCTTC. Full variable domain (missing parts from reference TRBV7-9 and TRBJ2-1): DTGVSQNPRHKITKRGQNVTFRCDPISEHNRLYWYRQTLGQGPEFLTYFQNEAQLEKSRLLSDRFSAERPKGSFSTLEIQRTEQGDSAMYLCASSLLYSYNEQFFGPGTRLTVL.

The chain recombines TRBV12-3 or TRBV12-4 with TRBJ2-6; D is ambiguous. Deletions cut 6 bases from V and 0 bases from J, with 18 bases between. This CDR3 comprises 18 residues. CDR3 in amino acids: CASSPPARWVSGANVLTF. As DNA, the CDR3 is TGTGCCAGCAGCCCCCCGGCCCGGTGGGTCTCTGGGGCCAACGTCCTGACTTTC.

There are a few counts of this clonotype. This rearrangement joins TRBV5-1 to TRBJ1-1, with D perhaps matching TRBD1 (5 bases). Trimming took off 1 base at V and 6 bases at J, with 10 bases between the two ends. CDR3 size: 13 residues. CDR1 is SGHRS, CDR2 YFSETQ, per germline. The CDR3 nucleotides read TGCGCCAGCAGCTTGACCCTCAGGGCTGAAGCTTTCTTT. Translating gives CASSLTLRAEAFF.